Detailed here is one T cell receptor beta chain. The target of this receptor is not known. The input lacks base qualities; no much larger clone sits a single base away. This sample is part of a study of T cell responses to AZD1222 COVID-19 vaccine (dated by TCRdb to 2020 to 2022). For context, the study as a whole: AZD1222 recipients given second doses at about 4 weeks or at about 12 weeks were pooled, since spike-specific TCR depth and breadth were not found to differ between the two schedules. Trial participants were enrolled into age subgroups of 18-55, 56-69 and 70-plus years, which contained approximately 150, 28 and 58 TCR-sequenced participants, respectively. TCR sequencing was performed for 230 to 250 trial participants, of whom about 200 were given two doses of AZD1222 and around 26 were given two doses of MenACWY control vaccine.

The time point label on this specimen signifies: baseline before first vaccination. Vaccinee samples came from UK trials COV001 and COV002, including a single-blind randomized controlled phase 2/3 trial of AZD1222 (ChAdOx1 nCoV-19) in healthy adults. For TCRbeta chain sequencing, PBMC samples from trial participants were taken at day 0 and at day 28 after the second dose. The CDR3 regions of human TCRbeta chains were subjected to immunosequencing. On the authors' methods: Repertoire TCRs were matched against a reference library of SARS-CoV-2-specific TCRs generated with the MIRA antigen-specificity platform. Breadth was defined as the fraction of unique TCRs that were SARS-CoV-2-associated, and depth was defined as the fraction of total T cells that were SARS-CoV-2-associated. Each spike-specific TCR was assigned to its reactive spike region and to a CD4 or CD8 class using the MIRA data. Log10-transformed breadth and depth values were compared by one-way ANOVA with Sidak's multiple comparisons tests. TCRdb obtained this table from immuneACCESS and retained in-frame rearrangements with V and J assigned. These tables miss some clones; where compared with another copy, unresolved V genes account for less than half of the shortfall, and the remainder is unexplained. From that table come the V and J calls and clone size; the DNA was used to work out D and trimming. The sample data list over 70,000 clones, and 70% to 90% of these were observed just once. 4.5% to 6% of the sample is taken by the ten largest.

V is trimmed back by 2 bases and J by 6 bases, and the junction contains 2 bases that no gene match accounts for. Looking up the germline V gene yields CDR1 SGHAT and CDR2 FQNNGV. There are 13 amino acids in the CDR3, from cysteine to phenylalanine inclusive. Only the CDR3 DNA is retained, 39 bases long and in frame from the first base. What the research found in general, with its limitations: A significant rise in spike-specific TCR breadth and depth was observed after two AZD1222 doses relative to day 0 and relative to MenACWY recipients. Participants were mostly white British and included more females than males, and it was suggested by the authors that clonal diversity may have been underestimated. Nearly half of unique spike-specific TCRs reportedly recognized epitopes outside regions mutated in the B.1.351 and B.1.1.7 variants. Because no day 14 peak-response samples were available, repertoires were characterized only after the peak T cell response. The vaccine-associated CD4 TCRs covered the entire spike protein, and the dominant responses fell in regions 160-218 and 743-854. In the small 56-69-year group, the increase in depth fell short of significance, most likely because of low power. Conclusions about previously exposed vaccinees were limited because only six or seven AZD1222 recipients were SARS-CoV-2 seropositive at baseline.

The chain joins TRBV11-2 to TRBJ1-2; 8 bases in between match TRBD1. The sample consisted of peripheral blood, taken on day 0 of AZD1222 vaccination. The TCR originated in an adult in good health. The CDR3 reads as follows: CASSLQGADGYTF. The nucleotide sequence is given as TGTGCCAGCAGCTTACAGGGGGCAGATGGCTACACCTTC.